These 30 T cell receptor beta chains were sequenced from one sample in a study of T cell changes during pregnancy in multiple sclerosis. The protocol was immunoSEQ multiplex PCR, while the TCRdb copy is restricted to in-frame clones and leaves out a portion. The top ten hold 11% of the sample, which has about 32,000 clones, roughly nine tenths seen once. The sample in question was CD8+ T cells from peripheral blood mononuclear cells, obtained in the third trimester of pregnancy. The receptors were sampled from a female donor with multiple sclerosis, enrolled in a pregnancy study.

This chain connects TRBV9 to TRBJ2-7, with D unresolved. Deletions cut 4 bases from V and 7 bases from J, with 24 bases between. This CDR3 comprises 16 residues. CDR1 SGDLS and CDR2 YYNGEE come from the germline V gene. The CDR3 DNA reads as TGTGCCAGCAGCCCCGACGGGTCCGCGTCTAGGCGGGAGCAGTACTTC. Its protein is CASSPDGSASRREQYF.

This clone was recorded once. This chain joins TRBV6-4 and TRBJ2-3; D possibly corresponds to TRBD2 (5 bases). CDR3 length: 13 amino acids. In germline, CDR1 is MRHNA, CDR2 SNTAGT. V gave up 4 bases and J gave up 5 bases, with 10 bases separating them. Written as DNA, the CDR3 is TGTGCCAGCAGTGTCGGGGAATTAGATACGCAGTATTTT. Amino acid sequence: CASSVGELDTQYF.

This rearrangement joins TRBV13 to TRBJ2-1, with TRBD2 identical over 7 bases. The CDR3 has 15 residues. Trimming removed 2 bases from V and 3 bases from J; junction bases left unmatched: 4. Germline CDR1 is PRHDT and CDR2 is FYEKMQ (reference sequence). The CDR3 sequence is CASSLREANYNEQFF. DNA for the CDR3: TGTGCCAGCAGCTTACGGGAGGCTAACTACAATGAGCAGTTCTTC. The full variable domain, in which reference TRBV13 and TRBJ2-1 provide the parts outside the CDR3, is AAGVIQSPRHLIKEKRETATLKCYPIPRHDTVYWYQQGPGQDPQFLISFYEKMQSDKGSIPDRFSAQQFSDYHSELNMSSLELGDSALYFCASSLREANYNEQFFGPGTRLTVL.

This clone has just one count. The gene calls are TRBV27 and TRBJ1-5; D perhaps matches TRBD1 (5 bases). The CDR3 extends over 16 amino acids. V was clipped by 6 bases and J by 5 bases, with 20 bases between them. Looked up from germline, CDR1 is MNHEY and CDR2 is SMNVEV (reference sequence). This CDR3 reads CASSPGTSNFYQPQHF. DNA for the CDR3: TGTGCCAGCAGCCCCGGGACTTCAAACTTTTATCAGCCCCAGCATTTT.

The chain joins TRBV6-5 to TRBJ1-1; TRBD1 is a possible D gene (6 bases). The CDR3 has 14 amino acids. With 2 bases removed from V and 5 bases from J, the gap between germline ends came to 12 bases. Germline V lookup: CDR1 MNHEY, CDR2 SVGAGI. Here the CDR3 reads CASSYQGSYTEAFF. The CDR3 nucleotides are TGTGCCAGCAGTTACCAGGGGTCATATACTGAAGCTTTCTTT.

V gene TRBV9 combines with J gene TRBJ2-7; 7 bases are shared with TRBD1. The CDR3 spans 14 residues. The ends lost 0 bases at V and 4 bases at J; junction bases unmatched: 4. CDR1 is SGDLS, CDR2 YYNGEE, per germline. CDR3 sequence (DNA): TGTGCCAGCAGCGTAGGAAGGGGGCGGTACGAGCAGTACTTC. Translating gives CASSVGRGRYEQYF.

There are a few counts of this clone. The gene calls are TRBV5-6 and TRBJ2-1; D is perhaps TRBD2 (6 bases). There are 13 residues in the CDR3. V was clipped by 2 bases and J by 8 bases, with 11 bases between them. Germline CDR1 reads SGHDT; CDR2 reads YYEEEE. CDR3 sequence reads: CASSLGTPDEQFF. The CDR3, as DNA: TGTGCCAGCAGCTTAGGGACTCCGGATGAGCAGTTCTTC.

The chain uses TRBV10-3 and TRBJ2-4; 7 nucleotides match TRBD1. Unmatched junction bases numbered 12, after V lost 8 bases and J lost 8 bases. The germline V gene has CDR1 ENHRY and CDR2 SYGVKD. The CDR3 has 14 amino acids. CDR3 nucleotides: TGTGCCATCGGGGGAGAGGGGGCAACGCACATTCAGTACTTC. Amino acids: CAIGGEGATHIQYF.

The chain has TRBV9 and TRBJ2-5; 14 nucleotides line up with TRBD2. In germline, CDR1 is SGDLS, CDR2 YYNGEE. The CDR3 loop spans 17 amino acids. Unmatched junction bases numbered 9, after V lost 4 bases and J lost 4 bases. The CDR3 loop reads CASSPRTSGRRGETQYF. For the CDR3, the DNA is TGTGCCAGCAGCCCAAGGACTAGCGGGAGGAGAGGAGAGACCCAGTACTTC. The full variable domain, with the rest looked up from reference TRBV9 and TRBJ2-5, is DSGVTQTPKHLITATGQRVTLRCSPRSGDLSVYWYQQSLDQGLQFLIQYYNGEERAKGNILERFSAQQFPDLHSELNLSSLELGDSALYFCASSPRTSGRRGETQYFGPGTRLLVL.

The gene calls are TRBV9 and TRBJ1-1; weak D call: TRBD1 (5 bases). Germline V gene lookup returns CDR1 SGDLS and CDR2 YYNGEE. Trimming took 3 bases from V and 4 from J, leaving 7 bases between them. The CDR3 loop spans 12 amino acids. CDR3: CASSAGGTEAFF. CDR3 nucleotides: TGTGCCAGCAGCGCCGGGGGCACTGAAGCTTTCTTT.

The chain combines TRBV10-2 with TRBJ1-2; D remains ambiguous. Trimming removed 6 bases from V and 3 bases from J, with 11 bases in between. CDR3 length: 13 amino acids. The germline V gene has CDR1 WSHSY and CDR2 SAAADI. The CDR3 DNA reads TGCGCCAGCAGGTTCAGCGACGACTATGGCTACACCTTC. Protein product: CASRFSDDYGYTF.

This chain connects TRBV28 to TRBJ2-2; a possible D gene is TRBD1 (7 bases). Per the germline V gene, CDR1 is MDHEN and CDR2 is SYDVKM. V was pared by 4 bases and J by 3 bases, with 12 bases between. The CDR3 loop spans 15 amino acids. DNA of the CDR3: TGTGCCAGCAGTTCCGACAGGGAGGACACCGGGGAGCTGTTTTTT. Translation: CASSSDREDTGELFF. The full variable domain, in which reference TRBV28 and TRBJ2-2 provide the parts outside the CDR3, is DVKVTQSSRYLVKRTGEKVFLECVQDMDHENMFWYRQDPGLGLRLIYFSYDVKMKEKGDIPEGYSVSREKKERFSLILESASTNQTSMYLCASSSDREDTGELFFGEGSRLTVL.

V gene TRBV5-4 combines with J gene TRBJ2-2, with 10 bases lining up with TRBD1. Germline loops: CDR1 SGHNT, CDR2 YYREEE (reference sequence). Germline trimming cut 3 bases from V and 4 bases from J; bases unmatched to any gene: 3. The CDR3 length is 15 residues. Written as DNA, the CDR3 is TGTGCCAGCAGCTCCCGGGACAGGGGCACCGGGGAGCTGTTTTTT. This gives the protein CASSSRDRGTGELFF.

The chain carries TRBV7-6 and TRBJ1-6, with D unclear. The length of the CDR3 is 15 residues. Germline CDR1 reads SGHVS; CDR2 reads FNYEAQ. V lost 5 bases, J lost 0 bases, and 8 bases lay in between. CDR3 coding DNA: TGTGCCAGCAGCCAAACGAGCTCCTATAATTCACCCCTCCACTTT. The encoded protein is CASSQTSSYNSPLHF. The full variable domain, its missing parts supplied by reference TRBV7-6 and TRBJ1-6, is GAGVSQSPRYKVTKRGQDVALRCDPISGHVSLYWYRQALGQGPEFLTYFNYEAQQDKSGLPNDRFSAERPEGSISTLTIQRTEQRDSAMYRCASSQTSSYNSPLHFGNGTRLTVT.

This clone has only one observation. In DNA, the CDR3 is TGTGCCAGCCGGGAAGACAGGGCGGAAGGCGAAGATGAAAAACTGTTTTTT. Its translation: CASREDRAEGEDEKLFF. V and J are TRBV25-1 and TRBJ1-4, with 7 nucleotides matching TRBD1. J was trimmed by 6 bases and V by 8 bases; bases with no gene match: 18. The CDR3 has 17 amino acids. Germline CDR1 MGHDK, CDR2 SYGVNS.

The rearrangement joins TRBV7-9 to TRBJ2-7; the D gene is possibly TRBD1 (5 bases). The CDR3 runs to 14 residues. V was trimmed by 6 bases and J by 2 bases, leaving 14 bases between them. Germline V gene sequence: CDR1 SEHNR, CDR2 FQNEAQ (reference sequence). CDR3: CASSSLQAPYEQYF. As DNA, the CDR3 is TGTGCCAGCAGTTCCTTACAGGCTCCCTACGAGCAGTACTTC.

The rearrangement uses TRBV27 and TRBJ2-1; possibly TRBD2 for D (6 bases). V was trimmed by 5 bases and J by 4 bases, leaving 15 bases between them. Germline V gene data show CDR1 as MNHEY and CDR2 as SMNVEV (reference sequence). CDR3 size: 15 residues. CDR3 nucleotides: TGTGCCAGCAGTCAAGGGACTGGAAGATACAATGAGCAGTTCTTC. Its translation is CASSQGTGRYNEQFF.

The V and J genes are TRBV10-3 and TRBJ2-3; maybe TRBD2 (5 bases). Germline V gives CDR1 ENHRY, CDR2 SYGVKD. The CDR3 has 16 amino acids. Trimming pared 0 bases from V and 0 bases from J, leaving 10 bases between. CDR3 sequence reads: CAISESRTGSTDTQYF. CDR3 nucleotides: TGTGCCATCAGTGAGTCTAGAACGGGGAGCACAGATACGCAGTATTTT.

The chain links TRBV6-5 to TRBJ2-7, with a possible D match to TRBD1 (6 bases). The CDR3 runs to 13 residues. Trimming took off 6 bases at V and 4 bases at J, with 13 bases between the two ends. CDR1 is MNHEY and CDR2 is SVGAGI in the germline V gene. DNA of the CDR3: TGTGCCAGCAGCGGGCAGGGGTCATACGAGCAGTACTTC. Translation gives CASSGQGSYEQYF.

The V gene is TRBV4-1, the J gene TRBJ2-5; D perhaps matches TRBD2 (7 bases). The CDR3 loop spans 16 amino acids. Germline CDR1 reads MGHRA; CDR2 reads YSYEKL. Trimming removed 0 bases at V and 5 bases at J, with 16 bases between. CDR3 protein: CASSQEGGAAVETQYF. DNA of the CDR3: TGCGCCAGCAGCCAAGAGGGGGGGGCGGCGGTCGAGACCCAGTACTTC.

V gene TRBV9 combines with J gene TRBJ2-7; D possibly corresponds to TRBD2 (5 bases). The CDR3 consists of 13 residues. The germline gives CDR1 SGDLS, CDR2 YYNGEE. Between the trimmed V and J ends, which lost 2 bases and 0 bases, there was a span of 6 bases. CDR3 nucleotide sequence: TGTGCCAGCAGCGTCGGGATCTCCTACGAGCAGTACTTC. It specifies CASSVGISYEQYF.

This clone was detected only a few times. The gene calls are TRBV6-1 and TRBJ2-3; a weak D match, TRBD2 (6 bases). The germline CDR1 and CDR2 sequences are MNHNS and SASEGT. Trimming took off 4 bases at V and 3 bases at J, with 11 bases between the two ends. CDR3 length: 14 residues. The CDR3 DNA is TGTGCCAGCAGTGCTGGCGGGGATACAGATACGCAGTATTTT. Translating it yields CASSAGGDTDTQYF.

The gene calls are TRBV6-1 and TRBJ1-1, with D possibly TRBD1 on 6 matching bases. Deletions cut 1 base from V and 1 base from J, with 7 bases between. CDR1 and CDR2 from the germline V gene are MNHNS and SASEGT. This CDR3 has 14 amino acids. The CDR3 DNA reads as TGTGCCAGCAGTGAAGACAGGGCGAACACTGAAGCTTTCTTT. Translating it yields CASSEDRANTEAFF.

The chain employs TRBV10-3 and TRBJ2-7; D perhaps matches TRBD2 (5 bases). Between the trimmed V and J ends, which lost 5 bases and 4 bases, there was a span of 12 bases. In germline, CDR1 is ENHRY, CDR2 SYGVKD. CDR3 length: 13 residues. The CDR3 spells CAISTQEAYEQYF. CDR3 in DNA: TGTGCCATCAGTACCCAGGAGGCATACGAGCAGTACTTC.

The chain couples TRBV6-5 to TRBJ1-2; D is unresolved. Trimming took 0 bases from V and 2 from J, leaving 7 bases between them. The V gene's germline CDR1 is MNHEY and CDR2 SVGAGI. The CDR3 sequence is 14 residues long. CDR3 in DNA: TGTGCCAGCAGTTACTCTGGCAGAAACTATGGCTACACCTTC. It translates to CASSYSGRNYGYTF.

This chain connects TRBV4-1 to TRBJ2-5; D perhaps matches TRBD2 (5 bases). Trimming left V 4 bases short and J 5 bases short, with 14 bases between. The germline V gene has CDR1 MGHRA and CDR2 YSYEKL. The CDR3 has 14 residues. The CDR3 sequence: CASSLYRGSETQYF. The CDR3, as DNA: TGCGCCAGCAGCCTCTACAGAGGGAGCGAGACCCAGTACTTC.

The chain is built from TRBV2 and TRBJ2-7; 12 bases fit TRBD2. The CDR3 contains 15 residues. Germline CDR1 SNHLY, CDR2 FYNNEI. V lost 2 bases to trimming and J lost 5 bases; unmatched junction nucleotides: 4. The CDR3 loop reads CASSERLAGGDEQYF. CDR3 in DNA: TGTGCCAGCAGTGAAAGGCTAGCGGGGGGGGACGAGCAGTACTTC.

The chain carries TRBV27 and TRBJ2-2, with D possibly being TRBD2 (5 bases). This CDR3 has 15 amino acids. CDR1 is MNHEY, CDR2 SMNVEV, per germline (reference sequence). Trimming took off 4 bases at V and 4 bases at J, with 13 bases between the two ends. The CDR3 here is CASSYGPAGTGELFF. CDR3 nucleotide sequence: TGTGCCAGCAGTTACGGGCCCGCGGGCACCGGGGAGCTGTTTTTT.

The V and J genes are TRBV19 and TRBJ1-2; D is possibly TRBD1 (5 bases). Looked up from germline, CDR1 is LNHDA and CDR2 is SQIVND (reference sequence). The CDR3 loop spans 17 amino acids. Trimming pared 5 bases from V and 0 bases from J, leaving 19 bases between. The CDR3 spells CASSPQGGGLANYGYTF. The CDR3 bases are TGTGCCAGTAGTCCCCAGGGCGGGGGGTTAGCTAACTATGGCTACACCTTC.

This chain connects TRBV27 to TRBJ2-7; D not certain. The CDR3 runs to 14 residues. Per the germline V gene, CDR1 is MNHEY and CDR2 is SMNVEV (reference sequence). Between the trimmed V and J ends, which lost 3 bases and 0 bases, there was a span of 9 bases. The CDR3 bases are TGTGCCAGCAGTTTGGCAGGCTACTCCTACGAGCAGTACTTC. Protein product: CASSLAGYSYEQYF.